Sequencing of this T cell receptor (gamma chain) was carried out in a study of gamma delta lymphoproliferative disorders and STAT genes (dated by TCRdb to 2016 to 2019). Regarding the complete study: Gamma-chain libraries were prepared from at least 50 ng of genomic DNA using the LymphoTrack Dx TCRG Assay. Since no corresponding Invivoscribe delta assay was available, delta-chain libraries were prepared following the standard operating procedure of the EuroClonality-NGS working group. Within a larger immunophenotypic and STAT-mutation study, TCR gamma and delta CDR3 repertoires were profiled by deep sequencing in Tgammadelta lymphoproliferative disease patients and healthy controls. A couple of gamma-chain samples and all delta-chain samples were sequenced twice to confirm results.

Remarks on this clone: What this receptor recognizes is not known. No qualities accompany the bases; no much larger clone lies one base away.

The study at large found these results: In whole-repertoire clustering, patient gamma repertoires grouped separately from healthy controls, whereas delta repertoires showed no separation between groups. The authors pointed out that NGS specificity may be lower at low frequencies, so whether leukemic clones are public or private needs to be confirmed. Control T cells were likely spread across varied maturation stages, whereas leukemic cells were skewed toward terminal effectors, which potentially limits comparisons between patients and controls. Almost every major gamma and delta clonotype found in patients was public, meaning shared with at least one healthy donor, with just a couple of gamma clonotypes being private to disease.

In both library methods, multiplex PCR was carried out with primers targeting conserved V and J regions of the TCR genes. The amplicons were purified, pooled and then sequenced on an Illumina MiSeq platform. The original methods were these. V(D)J alignment, clonotype assembly and translation were done with MiXCR, while functionality assessment and CDR3 repertoire analyses were done with VDJtools. The IMGT definition of CDR3 was applied, and only productive sequences using functional genes were analyzed, with ORF genes and pseudogenes left out. A custom Python script searched for identical amino acid CDR3s of major clonotypes (frequency >=5%) across all patients and controls. To compare clonotype frequencies between patients and controls, a one-sided non-parametric Wilcoxon test was applied. Clonotypes were called again by TCRdb from the public reads via CATT, and duplicate nucleotide sequences were then merged into one entry. TCRdb's processing, not the study's, gives the V and J calls here. This sample gives 500 to 600 gamma-chain clones in total; roughly 27% of them show up just once. 61% of the sample comes from the top ten.

Trimming takes 2 bases off V and 8 bases off J; junction bases not matched to a gene: 15. Its CDR3 holds 15 amino acids, cysteine through phenylalanine. Just the 45-base CDR3 DNA is kept, in frame starting at base 1. From the germline V gene, CDR1 is VENAVY and CDR2 is YDSYNSRV. For both patients and controls, peripheral blood mononuclear cells were isolated, and the genomic DNA from these cells was used for TCR sequencing. The control group consisted of roughly 23 healthy adult blood donors (median age roughly 60 years; about twelve males and roughly eleven females) who were matched to the patients for age and sex.

The rearrangement joined TRGV8 to TRGJ1 or TRGJ2. TCRdb leaves out the J gene; it was filled in here by matching the DNA to germline. This receptor was identified in a human donor in good health. Material: blood. CDR3 sequence: CATWDKLVSFHKKLF. The nucleotide sequence is TGTGCCACCTGGGATAAATTGGTAAGTTTCCATAAGAAACTCTTT.